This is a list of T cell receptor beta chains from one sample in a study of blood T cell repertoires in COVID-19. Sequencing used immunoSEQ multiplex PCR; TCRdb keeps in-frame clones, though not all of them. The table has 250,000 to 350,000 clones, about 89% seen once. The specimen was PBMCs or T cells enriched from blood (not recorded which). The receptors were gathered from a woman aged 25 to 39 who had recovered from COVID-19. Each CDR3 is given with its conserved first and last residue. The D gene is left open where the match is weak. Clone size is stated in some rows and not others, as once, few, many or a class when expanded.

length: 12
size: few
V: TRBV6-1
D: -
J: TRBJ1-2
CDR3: CASSEGAASYTF
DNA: TGTGCCAGCAGTGAAGGGGCCGCCAGCTACACCTTC

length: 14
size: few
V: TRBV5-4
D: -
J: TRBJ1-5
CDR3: CASSLGGHNQPQHF
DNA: TGTGCCAGCAGCTTGGGAGGACACAATCAGCCCCAGCATTTT

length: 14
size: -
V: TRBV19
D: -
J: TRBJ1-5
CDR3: CASSIVSGDQPQHF
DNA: TGTGCCAGTAGTATCGTGTCAGGGGATCAGCCCCAGCATTTT

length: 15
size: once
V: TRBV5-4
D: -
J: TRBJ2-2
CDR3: CASRGGASNTGELFF
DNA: TGTGCCAGCAGAGGCGGTGCCTCGAACACCGGGGAGCTGTTTTTT

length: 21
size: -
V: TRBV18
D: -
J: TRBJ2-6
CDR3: CASSPRLMAGLLYSGANVLTF
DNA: TGTGCCAGCTCACCACGGCTCATGGCAGGGCTGTTATACTCTGGGGCCAACGTCCTGACTTTC

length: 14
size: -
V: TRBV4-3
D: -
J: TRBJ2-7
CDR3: CASSQDLPSGEQYF
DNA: TGCGCCAGCAGCCAAGATCTTCCGTCGGGGGAGCAGTACTTC

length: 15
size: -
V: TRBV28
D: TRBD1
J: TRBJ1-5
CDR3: CASSLVGQGDQPQHF
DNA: TGTGCCAGCAGTTTGGTGGGACAGGGTGATCAGCCCCAGCATTTT

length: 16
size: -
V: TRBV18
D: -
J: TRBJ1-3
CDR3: CASSPPNSLRGNTIYF
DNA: TGTGCCAGCTCACCACCGAACAGCCTTCGGGGAAACACCATATATTTT

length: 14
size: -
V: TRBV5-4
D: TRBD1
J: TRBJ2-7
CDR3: CASSSRTGNYEQYF
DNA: TGTGCCAGCAGCTCCAGGACAGGGAACTACGAGCAGTACTTC

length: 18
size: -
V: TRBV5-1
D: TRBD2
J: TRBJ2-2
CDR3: CASSFGLAGAQNTGELFF
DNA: TGCGCCAGCAGCTTCGGACTAGCGGGGGCCCAGAACACCGGGGAGCTGTTTTTT

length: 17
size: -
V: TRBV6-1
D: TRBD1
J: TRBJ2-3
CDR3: CASSGEKRDRVGDTQYF
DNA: TGTGCCAGCAGTGGGGAAAAGCGGGACAGGGTCGGAGATACGCAGTATTTT

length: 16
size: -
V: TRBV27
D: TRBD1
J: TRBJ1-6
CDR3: CASSFGTTGNNSPLHF
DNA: TGTGCCAGCAGTTTCGGTACGACAGGGAACAATTCACCCCTCCACTTT

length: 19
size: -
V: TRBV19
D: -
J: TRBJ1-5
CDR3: CASRIVLGPKGWRNQPQHF
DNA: TGTGCCAGTAGGATCGTACTAGGACCCAAGGGCTGGAGGAATCAGCCCCAGCATTTT

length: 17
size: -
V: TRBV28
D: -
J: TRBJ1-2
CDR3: CASELRSGGVKLAGYTF
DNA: TGTGCCAGCGAATTGAGGTCCGGGGGAGTCAAACTGGCGGGCTACACCTTC

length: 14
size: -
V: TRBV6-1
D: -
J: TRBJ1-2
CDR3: CASSEAKDFYGYTF
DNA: TGTGCCAGCAGTGAAGCGAAGGACTTCTATGGCTACACCTTC

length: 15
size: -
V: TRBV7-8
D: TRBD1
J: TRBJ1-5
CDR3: CASSLITGGNQPQHF
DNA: TGTGCCAGCAGCTTAATAACAGGGGGCAATCAGCCCCAGCATTTT

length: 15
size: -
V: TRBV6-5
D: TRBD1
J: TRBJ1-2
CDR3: CASSRDRAARYGYTF
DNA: TGTGCCAGCAGCAGGGACAGGGCGGCCCGCTATGGCTACACCTTC

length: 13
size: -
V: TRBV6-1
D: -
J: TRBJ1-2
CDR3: CASSDRGDYGYTF
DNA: TGTGCCAGCAGTGATCGGGGGGATTATGGCTACACCTTC

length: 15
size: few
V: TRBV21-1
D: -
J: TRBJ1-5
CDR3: CASSKHGVDNQPQHF
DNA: TGTGCCAGCAGCAAACACGGGGTCGATAATCAGCCCCAGCATTTT

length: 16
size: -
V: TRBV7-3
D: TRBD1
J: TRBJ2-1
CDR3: CASSGSPGTGANEQFF
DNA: TGTGCCAGCAGCGGAAGTCCCGGGACAGGGGCCAATGAGCAGTTCTTC